This T cell receptor beta chain derives from a study of shared clonotypes between healthy human individuals. On the study more broadly: Donors had three CD4 naive, three CD4 memory, two CD8 naive and one CD8 memory plate apiece. General study results and limits: Some clonotypes were shared by all four sorted-subset donors, while others were not shared. The non-shared ones had lower generation probabilities than the shared ones.

It was into CD45RA+ naive and CD45RA-negative memory subsets that the CD4+ cells were split. Produced via immunoSEQ multiplex PCR; TCRdb's table is partial and in-frame only. The table has approximately 620,000 clones, approximately 97% seen once. As concerns this clone: The antigen is unknown.

The sequenced sample consisted of naive CD4+ T cells sorted from blood. Indicated subset: CD45RA+ positively selected. This TCR derives from a woman between 25 and 40 years old in good health.

CDR3 nucleotides: TGCGCCAGCAGCCAGAATGGTTCACCCCTCCACTTT. This translates into CASSQNGSPLHF. The chain recombines TRBV5-1 with TRBJ1-6; no definite D call. Germline V gene sequence: CDR1 SGHRS, CDR2 YFSETQ. Trimming shortened V by 4 bases and J by 9 bases, and 8 bases separated the two germline ends. The CDR3 has 12 residues.